This T cell receptor (beta chain) was identified during a study of molecular identifiers for immune sequencing clone quantification. Background on the study: RNA from around 18,000 or 91,000 naive CD8 cells was split five ways in replicates, with four sequenced.

Previously described methods and listed TCR primers produced bulk TCR libraries. TCRdb recomputed calls from the PCR reads with MiXCR, one row per CDR3 protein. The top ten clones hold 0.6% to 0.95% of a sample with 85,000 to 90,000 distinct CDR3 sequences, around 27% of them seen once. Naive CD8 libraries were made from roughly 21,000 to 960,000 sorted cells, and they used 10%, 30% or 50% RNA. Per the germline V gene, CDR1 is LNHDA and CDR2 is SQIVND (reference sequence). Trimming stripped 6 bases from V and 4 bases from J, with 9 bases between. The CDR3 has 12 amino acids. This clonotype was found many times.

V usage is TRBV19 and J usage is TRBJ1-1; D gene unclear. The TCR was taken from a human donor in good health. Some libraries in this study had Jurkat cell RNA spiked in. Specimen: naive CD8+ T cells from blood, with Jurkat cell RNA spiked in. Sample subset: FACS-sorted CD8+CD4-CCR7+CD45RA+ naive T cells. CDR3 amino acids: CASRDRGTEAFF. CDR3 nucleotides: TGTGCCAGTAGGGACCGGGGCACTGAAGCTTTCTTT. Supplemented by reference TRBV19 and TRBJ1-1, the full variable domain reads DGGITQSPKYLFRKEGQNVTLSCEQNLNHDAMYWYRQDPGQGLRLIYYSQIVNDFQKGDIAEGYSVSREKKESFPLTVTSAQKNPTAFYLCASRDRGTEAFFGQGTRLTVV.